Detailed here is one T cell receptor beta chain. Relative to the germline gene, one junction end is altered; a read error may explain this. The entry originates in a study of blood T cells in healthy people across ages. Primed by a sample-barcoded 5' primer and a J-beta primer mix, a second PCR proceeded for roughly 7 to 12 cycles. One entry per CDR3 protein, called by TCRdb with MiXCR from the 5' RACE reads. Of about 1.6 million distinct CDR3 sequences in the sample, 30% to 40% were seen once. Germline V lookup: CDR1 SEHNR, CDR2 FQNEAQ (reference sequence). This CDR3 region has 15 residues. The chain recombines TRBV7-9 with TRBJ2-5; no definite D call. The DNA end is a closer match to TRBJ2-7, so the J assignment may be wrong. Sequencing used blood. The sequence derives from a woman between 25 and 40 years old in good health. The CDR3 DNA follows: TGTGCCGGCAGCCCGTCTAGTCCCTCTCCCCCCGAGCAGTACTTC. Its translation: CAGSPSSPSPPEQYF.